These 8 T cell receptor beta chains share one sample of origin, sequenced in a study of cytomegalovirus exposure and HLA in healthy donors. Researchers ran the PCR with 60 Vbeta and 13 Jbeta primers. Data came from immunoSEQ multiplex PCR; TCRdb stores just in-frame clones and leaves some out. The sample totals fewer than 100,000 clones; its top ten clones hold 0.5% to 0.65%. What was sequenced was PBMCs. The receptors here all came from a man in his forties or fifties in good health and CMV-seronegative.

The chain has TRBV5-6 and TRBJ2-7; TRBD1 aligns across 7 bases. Germline lookup yields CDR1 SGHDT and CDR2 YYEEEE. The CDR3 is made up of 16 amino acids. J gave up 4 bases and V 0 bases, and 10 bases lay outside the gene matches. The CDR3 coding sequence is TGTGCCAGCAGCTTGGCGGGTCAGGGGGAATTTTACGAGCAGTACTTC. It translates to CASSLAGQGEFYEQYF.

The chain combines TRBV7-6 with TRBJ1-3; D is undetermined. Germline CDR1 SGHVS, CDR2 FNYEAQ. The V end lost 2 bases, the J end lost 0 bases, and 8 bases lay between the germline ends. There are 15 residues in the CDR3. The CDR3 nucleotides read TGTGCCAGCAGCTTAAAATGGGCCTCTGGAAACACCATATATTTT. This translates into CASSLKWASGNTIYF.

Of note for this clone: Other DNA sequences in this sample translate to the same CDR3. The chain recombines TRBV7-9 with TRBJ1-6, with TRBD1 matching over 7 bases. J gave up 6 bases and V 7 bases, and 9 bases lay outside the gene matches. CDR3 length equals 15 residues. Looked up from germline, CDR1 is SEHNR and CDR2 is FQNEAQ (reference sequence). The CDR3 region is CASNPGTESNSPLHF. The CDR3 DNA follows: TGTGCCAGCAACCCCGGGACAGAAAGTAATTCACCCCTCCACTTT.

V gene TRBV29-1 combines with J gene TRBJ2-2; D not certain. The CDR3 is 11 amino acids. CDR1 is SQVTM, CDR2 ANQGSEA, per germline. V lost 5 bases and J 7 bases, leaving 8 bases between the germline ends. The CDR3 is CSVPVGGELFF. The CDR3 DNA follows: TGCAGCGTTCCGGTCGGCGGGGAGCTGTTTTTT.

The chain carries TRBV6-5 and TRBJ1-4; perhaps TRBD1 as D (5 bases). Trimming removed 3 bases from V and 4 bases from J, with 12 bases in between. The CDR3 is made up of 15 amino acids. CDR1 MNHEY and CDR2 SVGAGI come from the germline V gene. CDR3 in amino acids: CASSYGAGLNEKLFF. The CDR3 DNA is TGTGCCAGCAGTTATGGGGCAGGCCTTAATGAAAAACTGTTTTTT.

The rearrangement joins TRBV5-8 to TRBJ1-5; 7 bases map to TRBD1. Germline CDR1 is SGHTS and CDR2 is YDEGEE. V lost 0 bases to trimming and J lost 5 bases; unmatched junction nucleotides: 5. There are 15 residues in the CDR3. Written as DNA, the CDR3 is TGTGCCAGCAGCTTGGGACAGGGCGGCGATCAGCCCCAGCATTTT. This encodes CASSLGQGGDQPQHF.

V and J are TRBV5-1 and TRBJ1-5; TRBD1 agrees at 8 bases. The CDR3 covers 15 residues. With V trimmed by 2 bases and J by 2 bases, 3 bases remained unmatched. Germline V lookup: CDR1 SGHRS, CDR2 YFSETQ. In DNA form, the CDR3 reads TGCGCCAGCAGCTTACAGGGACAGGGCAATCAGCCCCAGCATTTT. Its protein product is CASSLQGQGNQPQHF.

This chain uses TRBV4-3 with TRBJ2-1; D is perhaps TRBD2 (6 bases). CDR1 and CDR2 (germline): LGHNA, YSLEER. This CDR3 has 21 amino acids. The V gene lost 0 bases and the J gene lost 3 bases, with 27 bases spanning the gap. The CDR3 sequence: CASSQDADFAGSTGVYNEQFF. The CDR3 nucleotides are TGCGCCAGCAGCCAAGATGCAGATTTCGCGGGATCAACCGGGGTCTACAATGAGCAGTTCTTC.